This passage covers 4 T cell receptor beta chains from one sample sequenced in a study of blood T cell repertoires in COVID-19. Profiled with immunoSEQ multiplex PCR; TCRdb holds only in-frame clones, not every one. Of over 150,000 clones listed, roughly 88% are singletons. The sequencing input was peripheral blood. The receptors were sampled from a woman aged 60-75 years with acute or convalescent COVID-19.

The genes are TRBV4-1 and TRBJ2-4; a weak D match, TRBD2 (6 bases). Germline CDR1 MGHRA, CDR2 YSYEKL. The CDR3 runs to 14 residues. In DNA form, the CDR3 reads TGCGCAGTGGGATCGGGACTGGCCAAAAACATTCAGTACTTC. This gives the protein CAVGSGLAKNIQYF.

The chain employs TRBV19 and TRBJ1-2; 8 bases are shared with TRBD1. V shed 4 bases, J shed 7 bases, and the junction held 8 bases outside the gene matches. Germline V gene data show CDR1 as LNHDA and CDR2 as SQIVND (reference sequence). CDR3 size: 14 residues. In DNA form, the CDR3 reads TGTGCCAGTAGTAGGGGACAGGACCTCTCTGGCTACACCTTC. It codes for CASSRGQDLSGYTF.

The chain's CDR3 is CASSLVTGEGETQYF. The CDR3 nucleotides read TGTGCCAGCAGCTTAGTAACCGGGGAGGGGGAGACCCAGTACTTC. This chain connects TRBV7-6 to TRBJ2-5; TRBD2 aligns across 7 bases. Looked up from germline, CDR1 is SGHVS and CDR2 is FNYEAQ. V dropped 1 base and J dropped 5; count of bases not matched to a gene: 7. This CDR3 is 15 amino acids long.

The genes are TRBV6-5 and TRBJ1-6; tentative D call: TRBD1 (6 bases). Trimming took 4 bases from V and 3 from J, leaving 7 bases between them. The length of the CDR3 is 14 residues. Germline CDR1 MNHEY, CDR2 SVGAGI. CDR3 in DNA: TGTGCCAGCAGTTTGGGACACTATAATTCACCCCTCCACTTT. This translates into CASSLGHYNSPLHF.